This record looks at one TCR beta chain sequence and its context. Followed over time, Seattle patients had been enrolled while infection was active. The authors' processing: Researchers report that nucleated cell counts were estimated from reference gene primer amplification. Clones were read by immunoSEQ multiplex PCR, and TCRdb kept only the in-frame ones, dropping some. The V and J calls and clone size were taken over from that table, and D and trimming were inferred from the DNA. In the table there are 350,000 or so clones, more than 75% of which are singletons. The sample originates from a study of blood T cell repertoires in COVID-19. Study overall: COVID-19 samples, acute and convalescent, were from the United States, Italy and Spain. In each case, the material was cDNA or gDNA derived from T cells, B-cell-depleted T cells, or PBMCs.

Per germline, CDR1 GTSNPN and CDR2 SVGIG (reference sequence). The CDR3 has 13 amino acids. V gave up 0 bases and J gave up 7 bases, with 10 bases separating them. This chain links TRBV30 with TRBJ2-1; D unresolved. This TCR came from a woman aged 25-40 years with COVID-19, enrolled during active disease. The sequencing input was peripheral blood. In DNA, the CDR3 is TGTGCCTGGAGTGTATCATCGGTAAATGAGCAGTTCTTC. It codes for CAWSVSSVNEQFF.